This TCR beta chain emerged from a study of blood T cell repertoires in COVID-19. About the study: COVID-19 samples from acute and convalescent phases originated in the United States, Italy and Spain. T cells, B-cell-depleted T cells, or PBMCs supplied cDNA or gDNA.

The CDR3 spans 15 residues. The junction had 5 bases not matched to a gene; V was cut back by 5 bases and J by 0 bases. Per germline, CDR1 SGHRS and CDR2 YFSETQ. This clone has only one observation. In the study's own analysis: Using reference gene primer amplification, nucleated cell counts were estimated. TCRdb keeps only in-frame clones here, not all; method: immunoSEQ multiplex PCR. That table is the source of V, J and clone size, and D and trimming were worked out from the DNA. The table has under 100,000 clones, 85% seen once; the top ten hold 15% to 20%. The specimen sequenced was peripheral blood. The V and J genes are TRBV5-1 and TRBJ1-2; 9 bases line up with TRBD1. The sequence came from an elderly man with active or convalescent COVID-19. CDR3 in amino acids: CASRLTGGTNYGYTF. CDR3 in DNA: TGCGCCAGCAGGTTGACAGGGGGGACTAACTATGGCTACACCTTC.